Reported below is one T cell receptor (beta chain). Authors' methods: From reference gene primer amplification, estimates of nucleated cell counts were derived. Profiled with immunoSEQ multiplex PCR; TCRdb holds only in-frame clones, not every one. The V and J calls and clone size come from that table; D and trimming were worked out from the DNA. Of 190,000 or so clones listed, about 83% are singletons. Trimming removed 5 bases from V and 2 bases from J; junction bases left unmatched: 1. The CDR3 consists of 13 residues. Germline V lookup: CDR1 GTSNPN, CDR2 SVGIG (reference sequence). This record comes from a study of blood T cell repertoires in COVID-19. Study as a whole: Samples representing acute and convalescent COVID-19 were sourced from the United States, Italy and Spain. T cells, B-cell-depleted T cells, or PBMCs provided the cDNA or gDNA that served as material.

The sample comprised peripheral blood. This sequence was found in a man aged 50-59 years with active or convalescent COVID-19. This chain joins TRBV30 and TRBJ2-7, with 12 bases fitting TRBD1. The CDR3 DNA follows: TGTGCCTGGCGGGACAGGGGGCCCTACGAGCAGTACTTC. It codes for CAWRDRGPYEQYF.